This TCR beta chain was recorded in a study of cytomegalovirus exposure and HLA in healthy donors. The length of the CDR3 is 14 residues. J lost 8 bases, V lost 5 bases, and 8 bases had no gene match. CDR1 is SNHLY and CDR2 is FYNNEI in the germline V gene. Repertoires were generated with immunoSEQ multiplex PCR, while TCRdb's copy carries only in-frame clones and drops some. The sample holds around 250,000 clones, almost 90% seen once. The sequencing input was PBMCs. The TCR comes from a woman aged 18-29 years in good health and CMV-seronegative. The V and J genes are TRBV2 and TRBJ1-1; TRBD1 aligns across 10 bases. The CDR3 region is CASSPDRGLGEAFF. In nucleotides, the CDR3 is TGTGCCAGCAGTCCAGACAGGGGGCTAGGGGAAGCTTTCTTT.